A selection of T cell receptor beta chains follows, all from one sample in a study of blood T cell repertoires in COVID-19. The protocol was immunoSEQ multiplex PCR, while the TCRdb copy is restricted to in-frame clones and leaves out a portion. The sample records some 250,000 clones, approximately 83% being singletons. The sample consisted of peripheral blood. Every receptor here comes from a woman under 40 who had recovered from COVID-19. Each CDR3 is given with its conserved first and last residue. The D gene is left open where the match is weak. Only some rows state a clone size, as once, few, many or a class for expanded clones.

D gene	V gene	J gene	clone size	CDR3 DNA	CDR3 protein
TRBD1	TRBV7-9	TRBJ2-7	-	TGTGCCAGCAGCTTATTCACAGGGGGCGAGGACGAGCAGTACTTC	CASSLFTGGEDEQYF
TRBD1	TRBV19	TRBJ2-2	-	TGTGCCAGTAGTCCCGGACAGGGGGCTTTCGGGGAGCTGTTTTTT	CASSPGQGAFGELFF
-	TRBV5-1	TRBJ2-3	-	TGCGCCAGCAGCTTGGGGGGGCTAGTCACAGATACGCAGTATTTT	CASSLGGLVTDTQYF
TRBD1	TRBV15	TRBJ1-6	-	TGTGCCACTAGGGACAGCCGAAATTCACCCCTCCACTTT	CATRDSRNSPLHF
-	TRBV11-2	TRBJ2-3	-	TGTGCCAGCAGCACAGGACGGATACGCACAGATACGCAGTATTTT	CASSTGRIRTDTQYF
-	TRBV19	TRBJ1-2	-	TGTGCCAGTAGTACCGGGACACTTGGCTACACCTTC	CASSTGTLGYTF
-	TRBV6-1	TRBJ2-5	-	TGTGCCAGCAGTGAAGTTTGGGGCGTCCAGACCCAGTACTTC	CASSEVWGVQTQYF
-	TRBV4-1	TRBJ1-1	-	TGCGCCAGCAGCCAACGGACAGCCAACACTGAAGCTTTCTTT	CASSQRTANTEAFF
-	TRBV2	TRBJ1-6	few	TGTGCCAGCAGTGAAGAGGGGTGGGTTAAAAATTCACCCCTCCACTTT	CASSEEGWVKNSPLHF
TRBD1	TRBV5-4	TRBJ2-1	once	TGTGCCAGCAGCTCCCGGGACAGGCGATACAATGAGCAGTTCTTC	CASSSRDRRYNEQFF
-	TRBV6-5	TRBJ1-2	-	TGTGCCAGCAGTCAAATTACAGGCTATGGCTACACCTTC	CASSQITGYGYTF
TRBD1	TRBV9	TRBJ1-1	few	TGTGCCAGCAGCACCGGGACAGGGTTCGCTGAAGCTTTCTTT	CASSTGTGFAEAFF
TRBD2	TRBV27	TRBJ2-3	-	TGTGCCAGCGGCATTCCCGGGACTAGCGGGCGGCGCACAGATACGCAGTATTTT	CASGIPGTSGRRTDTQYF
-	TRBV13	TRBJ2-7	once	TGTGCCAGCAGCGAGGGATCCTACGAGCAGTACTTC	CASSEGSYEQYF
TRBD1	TRBV6-5	TRBJ2-6	-	TGTGCCAGGGGACAGGGGGCTAGGGCCAACGTCCTGACTTTC	CARGQGARANVLTF
-	TRBV7-2	TRBJ2-2	-	TGTGCCAGCAGCTTAAGCGTTGCCACAGGGTGGACCGGGGAGCTGTTTTTT	CASSLSVATGWTGELFF
-	TRBV2	TRBJ2-7	-	TGTGCCAGCCAGAACAGGGAGAACTCCTACGAGCAGTACTTC	CASQNRENSYEQYF
-	TRBV3-1/TRBV3-2	TRBJ2-2	few	TGTGCCAGCACCGCCCTCACGAGCCTGAACACCGGGGAGCTGTTTTTT	CASTALTSLNTGELFF
-	TRBV13	TRBJ1-2	-	TGTGCCAGCAGCAATTACACATTACAGGAAGGCTATGGCTACACCTTC	CASSNYTLQEGYGYTF
TRBD1	TRBV4-1	TRBJ1-2	-	TGCGCCAGCAGCAACCCGACAGGGAGAGTTGACTATGGCTACACCTTC	CASSNPTGRVDYGYTF
TRBD1	TRBV4-2	TRBJ1-1	few	TGTGCCAGCAGCCCTATGGGGGACAGGGAGCGCTATGCTGAAGCTTTCTTT	CASSPMGDRERYAEAFF
-	TRBV5-8	TRBJ2-5	-	TGTGCCAGCAGCTTGACAGGGAATCCCTCCCAAGAGACCCAGTACTTC	CASSLTGNPSQETQYF
-	TRBV2	TRBJ2-2	-	TGTGCCAGCAGGGGGGGACAGAGGAACACCGGGGAGCTGTTTTTT	CASRGGQRNTGELFF
-	TRBV11-3	TRBJ2-3	-	TGTGCCAGCAGCCTCGGGACTGCTACCCTAGGCACAGATACGCAGTATTTT	CASSLGTATLGTDTQYF